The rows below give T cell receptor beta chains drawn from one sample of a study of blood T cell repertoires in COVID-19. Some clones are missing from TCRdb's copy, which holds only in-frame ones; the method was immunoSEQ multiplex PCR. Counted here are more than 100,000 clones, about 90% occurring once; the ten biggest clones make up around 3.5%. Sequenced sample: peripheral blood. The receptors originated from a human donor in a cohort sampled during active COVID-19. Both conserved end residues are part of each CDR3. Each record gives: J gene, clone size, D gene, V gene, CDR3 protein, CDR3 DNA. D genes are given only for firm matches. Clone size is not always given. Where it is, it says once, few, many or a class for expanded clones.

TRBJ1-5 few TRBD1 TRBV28 CASSLLTGVQPQHF TGTGCCAGCAGTTTGCTCACAGGGGTACAGCCCCAGCATTTT
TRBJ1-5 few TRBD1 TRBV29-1 CSAMTGGGQPQHF TGCAGCGCCATGACAGGGGGCGGTCAGCCCCAGCATTTT
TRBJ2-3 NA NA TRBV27 CASSRLTDTQYF TGTGCCAGCAGTCGACTCACAGATACGCAGTATTTT
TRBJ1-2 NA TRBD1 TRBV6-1 CASTRDSLYGYTF TGTGCCAGCACCCGGGACAGCCTCTATGGCTACACCTTC
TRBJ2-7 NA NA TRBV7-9 CASSLAQAATYEQYF TGTGCCAGCAGCTTAGCACAGGCGGCGACCTACGAGCAGTACTTC
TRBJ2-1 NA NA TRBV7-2 CASSLGRNEQFF TGTGCCAGCAGCTTAGGGCGGAATGAGCAGTTCTTC
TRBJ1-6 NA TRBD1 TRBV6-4 CASSPLGQGGSPLHF TGTGCCAGCAGCCCCTTGGGACAGGGGGGTTCACCCCTCCACTTT
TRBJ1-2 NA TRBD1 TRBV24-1 CATSERDRNYGYTF TGTGCCACCAGTGAACGGGACAGGAACTATGGCTACACCTTC
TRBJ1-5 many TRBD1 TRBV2 CASMTGGAGQPQHF TGTGCCAGCATGACAGGGGGCGCTGGGCAGCCCCAGCATTTT
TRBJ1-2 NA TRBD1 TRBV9 CASSVTGLVGYTF TGTGCCAGCAGCGTGACAGGGCTGGTTGGCTACACCTTC
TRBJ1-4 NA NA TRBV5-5 CASSLVEGGAEKLFF TGTGCCAGCAGCTTGGTGGAAGGAGGGGCTGAAAAACTGTTTTTT
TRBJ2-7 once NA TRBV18 CASSRDGSSYEQYF TGTGCCAGCTCCCGGGACGGGAGCTCCTACGAGCAGTACTTC
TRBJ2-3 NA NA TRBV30 CAWRVWQYEDTQYF TGTGCCTGGAGGGTATGGCAGTATGAAGATACGCAGTATTTT
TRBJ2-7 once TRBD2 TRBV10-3 CAISESLSAGLAGEMYEQYF TGTGCCATCAGTGAGTCTCTGTCGGCGGGACTAGCGGGAGAGATGTACGAGCAGTACTTC
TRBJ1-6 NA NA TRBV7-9 CASSGTTTSSYNSPLHF TGTGCCAGCAGCGGGACAACTACGAGCTCCTATAATTCACCCCTCCACTTT
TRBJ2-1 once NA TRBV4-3 CASSQGTEDEQFF TGCGCCAGCAGCCAAGGGACGGAGGATGAGCAGTTCTTC
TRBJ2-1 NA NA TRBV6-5 CASSYEGLGGWNEQFF TGTGCCAGCAGTTATGAAGGGCTGGGGGGATGGAATGAGCAGTTCTTC
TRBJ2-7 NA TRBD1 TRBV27 CASSLWDRVAHEQYF TGTGCCAGCAGTTTATGGGACAGGGTCGCCCACGAGCAGTACTTC
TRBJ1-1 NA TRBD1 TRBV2 CASRVQGATPEAFF TGTGCCAGCAGAGTTCAGGGGGCAACTCCTGAAGCTTTCTTT
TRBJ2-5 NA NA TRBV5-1 CASSLGVGQQETQYF TGCGCCAGCAGCTTGGGAGTTGGGCAGCAAGAGACCCAGTACTTC
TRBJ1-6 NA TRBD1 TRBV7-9 CASSSRDRLTAYNSPLHF TGTGCCAGCAGCAGCCGGGACAGGCTAACGGCCTATAATTCACCCCTCCACTTT
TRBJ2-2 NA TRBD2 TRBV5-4 CASSLAGSGSGTGELFF TGTGCCAGCAGCTTGGCCGGAAGCGGGAGTGGGACCGGGGAGCTGTTTTTT
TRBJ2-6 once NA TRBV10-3 CAITYGVGAGANVLTF TGTGCCATCACCTACGGTGTGGGGGCCGGGGCCAACGTCCTGACTTTC
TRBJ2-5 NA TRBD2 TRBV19 CASRSPPGLAGGLQETQYF TGTGCCAGTAGGAGCCCCCCGGGACTAGCGGGAGGCTTACAAGAGACCCAGTACTTC
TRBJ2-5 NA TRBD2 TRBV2 CASTYGLAGGHETQYF TGTGCCAGCACCTACGGACTAGCGGGGGGGCACGAGACCCAGTACTTC
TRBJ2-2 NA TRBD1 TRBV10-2 CASSEMTGFTGELFF TGCGCCAGCAGTGAAATGACAGGGTTCACCGGGGAGCTGTTTTTT
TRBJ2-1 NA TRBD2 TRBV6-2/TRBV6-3 CASSYSLGGDNEQFF TGTGCCAGCAGTTACTCCTTGGGGGGGGACAATGAGCAGTTCTTC
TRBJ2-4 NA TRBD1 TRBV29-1 CSVGRGLGNIQYF TGCAGCGTCGGTAGGGGGCTAGGAAACATTCAGTACTTC
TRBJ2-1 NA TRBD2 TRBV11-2 CASTLRTSGHNEQFF TGTGCCAGCACCCTTAGGACTAGCGGGCACAATGAGCAGTTCTTC
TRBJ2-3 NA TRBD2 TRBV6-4 CASSALTSGEDTQYF TGTGCCAGCAGTGCTCTCACTAGCGGGGAGGATACGCAGTATTTT
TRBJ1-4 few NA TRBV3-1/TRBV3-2 CASSPGRRNEKLFF TGTGCCAGCAGCCCTGGACGGAGGAATGAAAAACTGTTTTTT
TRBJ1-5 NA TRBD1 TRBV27 CASRDRALPSNQPQHF TGTGCCAGCCGTGACAGGGCCCTCCCCAGCAATCAGCCCCAGCATTTT
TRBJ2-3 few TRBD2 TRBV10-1 CASSESLAGADTQYF TGCGCCAGCAGTGAGTCGCTAGCGGGAGCAGATACGCAGTATTTT
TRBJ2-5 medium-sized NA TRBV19 CASSKEYRVAETQYF TGTGCCAGTAGTAAAGAATACAGGGTAGCGGAGACCCAGTACTTC
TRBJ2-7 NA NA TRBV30 CAWSGGRDEQYF TGTGCCTGGAGCGGGGGACGGGACGAGCAGTACTTC
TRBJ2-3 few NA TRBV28 CASSFRLAADTQYF TGTGCCAGCAGTTTTCGGCTAGCAGCAGATACGCAGTATTTT
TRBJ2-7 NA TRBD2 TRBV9 CASSTTSVGYEQYF TGTGCCAGCAGCACGACTAGCGTGGGCTACGAGCAGTACTTC
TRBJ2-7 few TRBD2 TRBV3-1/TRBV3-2 CASSRRTSVRPYEQYF TGTGCCAGCAGCCGTCGGACTAGCGTGAGGCCCTACGAGCAGTACTTC
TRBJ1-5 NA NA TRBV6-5 CASSRGSPNQPQHF TGTGCCAGCAGTCGGGGATCTCCAAATCAGCCCCAGCATTTT